A selection of T cell receptor beta chains follows, all from one sample in a study of identical twins. MiXCR, run by TCRdb on the 5' RACE reads, gives a single entry per CDR3 protein. The profile covers a few hundred thousand distinct CDR3 sequences, with approximately 17% appearing a single time and about 12% taken by the ten largest. Material: naive T cells sorted from blood. These receptors all stem from a man between 45 and 60 years old in good health. The CDR3 runs from the conserved cysteine through the conserved F or W. A D gene is named only where the DNA matches it firmly. The size field is filled for only some rows; it gives once, few, many or a size class.

V	J	D	size	DNA	CDR3
TRBV7-2	TRBJ2-7	-	once	TGTGCCAGCAGCTTCCCGGCAGGGAAGGGCGAGCAGTACTTC	CASSFPAGKGEQYF
TRBV6-5	TRBJ2-3	TRBD2	many	TGTGCCAGCAGTTTGACGGGAGGGCCCTCAGATACGCAGTATTTT	CASSLTGGPSDTQYF
TRBV6-2/TRBV6-3	TRBJ2-5	TRBD2	-	TGTGCCAGCAGCCGACTAGCGGAGGAAGAGACCCAGTACTTC	CASSRLAEEETQYF
TRBV20-1	TRBJ1-2	TRBD1	few	TGCAGTGCTAGACAATCGACAGGGCTCCTTCTTTTTGGCTACACCTTC	CSARQSTGLLLFGYTF
TRBV20-1	TRBJ2-3	-	few	TGCAGTGCTAGTCGGCGGACGGCAGATACGCAGTATTTT	CSASRRTADTQYF
TRBV5-6	TRBJ2-3	-	few	TGTGCCAGCAGCCTGGTGAGGAGAAGCACAGATACGCAGTATTTT	CASSLVRRSTDTQYF
TRBV5-6	TRBJ2-2	-	few	TGTGCCAGCAGCCCAAGGGCCCTGAACACCGGGGAGCTGTTTTTT	CASSPRALNTGELFF
TRBV4-2	TRBJ2-7	TRBD1	-	TGTGCCAGCAGCCAGAATCCGGGACAGGGGGGCTACGAGCAGTACTTC	CASSQNPGQGGYEQYF
TRBV18	TRBJ1-5	TRBD1	few	TGTGCCAGCTCACCCCGACAGGGAGAGCCCCAGCATTTT	CASSPRQGEPQHF
TRBV10-3	TRBJ2-7	-	many	TGTGCCACGGAGGGACAGACCTACGAGCAGTACTTC	CATEGQTYEQYF
TRBV4-1	TRBJ2-7	TRBD1	many	TGCGCCAGCAGCCAAGAAGAACCTGGGACAGGAGCTTACGAGCAGTACTTC	CASSQEEPGTGAYEQYF
TRBV7-9	TRBJ2-1	TRBD1	-	TGTGCCAGCAGCTCCGGACAGGGGGCCTTCAATGAGCAGTTCTTC	CASSSGQGAFNEQFF
TRBV27	TRBJ2-1	TRBD2	many	TGTGCCAGCACGCGACTAGCGGGACCCTTAAACAATGAGCAGTTCTTC	CASTRLAGPLNNEQFF
TRBV29-1	TRBJ2-1	-	few	TGCAGCGCCGGGAACAATGAGCAGTTCTTC	CSAGNNEQFF
TRBV7-2	TRBJ2-4	-	-	TGTGCCAGCAGTTCCGAGTTAGCCAAAAACATTCAGTACTTC	CASSSELAKNIQYF
TRBV7-9	TRBJ2-7	-	-	TGTGCCAGCAGCAAGGACAGTAGGTACGAGCAGTACTTC	CASSKDSRYEQYF
TRBV5-1	TRBJ2-7	TRBD2	few	TGCGCCAGCAGCTTTAGCGGGACCGAGCAGTACTTC	CASSFSGTEQYF
TRBV11-2	TRBJ2-5	TRBD2	many	TGTGCCAGCAGCTCCTTTCGACTAGCAGAGACCCAGTACTTC	CASSSFRLAETQYF
TRBV30	TRBJ1-1	-	-	TGTGCCTGGAGTTTAGGGACATTGAACACTGAAGCTTTCTTT	CAWSLGTLNTEAFF
TRBV7-9	TRBJ2-3	TRBD1	many	TGTGCCAGCACTGACAGGGGGTACACAGATACGCAGTATTTT	CASTDRGYTDTQYF
TRBV5-1	TRBJ2-3	TRBD1	-	TGCGCCAGCAGCCCCGAAGGGACAGACACAGATACGCAGTATTTT	CASSPEGTDTDTQYF
TRBV20-1	TRBJ1-3	TRBD1	-	TGCAGTGCTAGAGTCGGACAGGGAAGTGGAGGAAACACCATATATTTT	CSARVGQGSGGNTIYF
TRBV7-8	TRBJ2-5	TRBD1	few	TGTGCCAGCAGCTTAGTATGGACAGGGGGCGCGGGGACCCAGTACTTC	CASSLVWTGGAGTQYF
TRBV7-2	TRBJ2-6	-	many	TGTGCCAGCAGCTCCGGACTGGGCAGCTCTGGGGCCAACGTCCTGACTTTC	CASSSGLGSSGANVLTF
TRBV29-1	TRBJ1-2	-	many	TGCAGCGTTGGGGGAGGGGGCTATGGCTACACCTTC	CSVGGGGYGYTF
TRBV5-1	TRBJ2-3	-	-	TGCGCCAGCAGCGCCGGGCTTGACACAGATACGCAGTATTTT	CASSAGLDTDTQYF
TRBV21-1	TRBJ1-2	-	-	TGTGCCAGCAGCAAAGTCGAGGGCGCCTATGGCTACACCTTC	CASSKVEGAYGYTF
TRBV10-1	TRBJ2-3	TRBD2	-	TGCGCCAGCAGTGAGACATCGATAGTAGATTGCGCAGGGAGGGGCACAGATACGCAGTATTTT	CASSETSIVDCAGRGTDTQYF